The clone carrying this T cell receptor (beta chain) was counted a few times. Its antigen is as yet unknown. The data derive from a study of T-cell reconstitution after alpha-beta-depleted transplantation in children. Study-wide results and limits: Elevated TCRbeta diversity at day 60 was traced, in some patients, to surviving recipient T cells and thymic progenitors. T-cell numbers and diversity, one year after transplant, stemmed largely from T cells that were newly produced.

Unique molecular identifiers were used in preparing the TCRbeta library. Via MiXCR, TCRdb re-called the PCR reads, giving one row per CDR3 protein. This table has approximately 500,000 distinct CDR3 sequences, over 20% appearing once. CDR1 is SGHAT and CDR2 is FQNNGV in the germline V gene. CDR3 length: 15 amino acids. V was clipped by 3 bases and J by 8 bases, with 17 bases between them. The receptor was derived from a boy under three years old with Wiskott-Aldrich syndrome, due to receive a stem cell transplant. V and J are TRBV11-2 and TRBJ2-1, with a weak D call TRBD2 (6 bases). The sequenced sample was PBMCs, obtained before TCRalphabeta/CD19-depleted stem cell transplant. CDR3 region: CASSFGGRRFDEQFF. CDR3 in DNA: TGTGCCAGCAGCTTTGGGGGGAGAAGGTTCGATGAGCAGTTCTTC.